This passage covers 7 T cell receptor beta chains from one sample sequenced in a study of blood T cells in healthy people across ages. Together with a sample-barcoded 5' primer, a J-beta primer mix was included in a second PCR lasting 7 to 11 cycles. TCRdb processed the 5' RACE reads anew with MiXCR; each CDR3 protein has one entry. The sample includes about 590,000 distinct CDR3 sequences, about 30% seen only once; the top ten take less than 20%. Material for sequencing was blood. The receptors stem from a woman over 75 in good health.

This chain joins TRBV5-6 and TRBJ2-2, with TRBD2 as a possible D gene (7 bases). Germline CDR1 and CDR2: SGHDT and YYEEEE. This CDR3 is built from 21 residues. Trimming pared 4 bases from V and 0 bases from J, leaving 28 bases between. CDR3 in DNA: TGTGCCAGCAGCCCCCTGGGTGGACAGCGGGGAGAACCCTCGAACACCGGGGAGCTGTTTTTT. This codes for CASSPLGGQRGEPSNTGELFF.

This chain joins TRBV13 and TRBJ2-1; 9 bases are shared with TRBD1. This CDR3 spans 16 amino acids. From germline, CDR1 is PRHDT and CDR2 FYEKMQ (reference sequence). V gave up 4 bases and J gave up 3 bases; unmatched junction bases: 7. The CDR3 loop reads CASSSGTGQGYNEQFF. The CDR3 nucleotides read TGTGCCAGCAGCTCGGGAACGGGACAGGGCTACAATGAGCAGTTCTTC.

Of note for this clonotype: This likely comes from a read error, as the CDR3 has no conserved phenylalanine or tryptophan at its end. It is unclear where the CDR3 begins or ends on the DNA, so no DNA is shown, and the CDR3 is as TCRdb lists it. The chain couples TRBV7-6 to TRBJ2-1; TRBD1, as called in the table, went unchecked against the DNA. Germline V gene lookup returns CDR1 SGHVS and CDR2 FNYEAQ. The CDR3 sequence runs 16 residues, both termini included. CDR3 amino acids: CASSLWAGDRYNEQFI.

V gene TRBV20-1 combines with J gene TRBJ2-4, with 10 bases that match TRBD2. V was pared by 5 bases and J by 4 bases, with 2 bases of the junction left unmatched. The germline CDR1 and CDR2 sequences are DFQATT and SNEGSKA (reference sequence). The CDR3 sequence is 13 residues long. The CDR3 DNA is TGCAGTGCTGGAGCGGGGGGGAAAAACATTCAGTACTTC. Translating it yields CSAGAGGKNIQYF.

The genes are TRBV5-4 and TRBJ2-1; the D gene is possibly TRBD1 (5 bases). V was trimmed by 4 bases and J by 4 bases, leaving 15 bases between them. CDR3 length: 15 residues. Germline lookup yields CDR1 SGHNT and CDR2 YYREEE (reference sequence). CDR3 sequence: CASSPDRAIYNEQFF. In DNA, the CDR3 is TGTGCCAGCAGCCCTGACAGAGCCATATACAATGAGCAGTTCTTC.

This clonotype showed up many times. V and J are TRBV27 and TRBJ2-7; 8 nucleotides line up with TRBD1. Germline trimming cut 4 bases from V and 6 bases from J; bases unmatched to any gene: 5. CDR1 MNHEY and CDR2 SMNVEV come from the germline V gene (reference sequence). The CDR3 is made up of 13 amino acids. CDR3 loop: CASSYGQGSEQYF. The CDR3 DNA sequence: TGTGCCAGCAGTTACGGACAGGGAAGCGAGCAGTACTTC.

On this clonotype: A much larger clone sits a single nucleotide away, making a read error possible. The gene calls are TRBV3-1 and TRBJ2-7; 10 nucleotides align to TRBD1. V lost 4 bases to trimming and J lost 6 bases; unmatched junction nucleotides: 6. The CDR3 length is 14 residues. Germline CDR1 and CDR2: LGHDT and YNNKEL (reference sequence). CDR3 nucleotides: TGTGCCAGCAGCCGTACGCGGGACAGGGGCGAGCAGTACTTC. It is translated as CASSRTRDRGEQYF.